The 6 T cell receptor beta chains given below trace back to one sample, sequenced in a study of T-cell reconstitution after alpha-beta-depleted transplantation in children. A TCRbeta library incorporating unique molecular identifiers was prepared. TCRdb reanalysed the PCR reads using MiXCR and keeps one entry per CDR3 protein. The table includes approximately 100,000 distinct CDR3 sequences, 10% to 15% detected once. The material sequenced was PBMCs from the stem cell graft donor, taken from the stem cell graft. Receptor source: a human donor who donated a stem cell graft to a child with inherited bone marrow failure.

This clonotype was recorded many times. The chain joins TRBV19 to TRBJ1-1; D call uncertain. With 0 bases removed from V and 1 base from J, the gap between germline ends came to 9 bases. The CDR3 length is 15 residues. Germline V gene lookup returns CDR1 LNHDA and CDR2 SQIVND (reference sequence). The CDR3: CASSIDLRENTEAFF. For the CDR3, the DNA is TGTGCCAGTAGTATAGATCTACGGGAGAACACTGAAGCTTTCTTT. Full variable domain (missing parts from reference TRBV19 and TRBJ1-1): DGGITQSPKYLFRKEGQNVTLSCEQNLNHDAMYWYRQDPGQGLRLIYYSQIVNDFQKGDIAEGYSVSREKKESFPLTVTSAQKNPTAFYLCASSIDLRENTEAFFGQGTRLTVV.

V usage is TRBV4-3 and J usage is TRBJ2-7, with TRBD2 identical over 8 bases. Germline V gene lookup returns CDR1 LGHNA and CDR2 YSLEER. The CDR3 has 16 amino acids. With V trimmed by 0 bases and J by 4 bases, 8 bases remained unmatched. The CDR3 region has the DNA TGCGCCAGCAGCCAAGATAGGGCTAGCGGGCCGTACGAGCAGTACTTC. Encoded protein: CASSQDRASGPYEQYF.

This clonotype has just a few counts. This sequence joins TRBV11-1 and TRBJ2-5; D may be TRBD2 (6 bases). Germline CDR1 reads SGHAT; CDR2 reads FQDESV (reference sequence). The V and J ends lost 0 bases and 5 bases respectively, with 16 bases between them. This CDR3 has 16 residues. The CDR3 DNA is TGTGCCAGCAGCTTAGCGGATGGAGGGAGGATGGAGACCCAGTACTTC. Encoded protein: CASSLADGGRMETQYF.

The chain employs TRBV19 and TRBJ1-2; TRBD1 is a possible D gene (6 bases). The germline V and J ends were trimmed by 9 bases and 8 bases, with 19 bases remaining between them. The CDR3 is made up of 13 amino acids. Germline V CDR1 and CDR2: LNHDA, SQIVND (reference sequence). CDR3 sequence reads: CASSGGALGGYTF. DNA of the CDR3: TGTGCCAGCTCGGGGGGGGCTCTTGGAGGCTACACCTTC.

Many counts were recorded for this clonotype. This chain uses TRBV5-4 with TRBJ1-2, with a tentative D call TRBD1 (5 bases). V lost 4 bases and J lost 0, with 16 bases in between. Germline CDR1 SGHNT, CDR2 YYREEE (reference sequence). This CDR3 has 16 residues. The CDR3 here is CASSAPEGLANYGYTF. As DNA, the CDR3 is TGTGCCAGCAGCGCACCAGAGGGGTTAGCTAACTATGGCTACACCTTC.

The chain combines TRBV5-1 with TRBJ2-7, with D perhaps given as TRBD1 or TRBD2 (5 bases each). Germline values: CDR1 SGHRS, CDR2 YFSETQ. With 1 base removed from V and 2 bases from J, the gap between germline ends came to 13 bases. This CDR3 comprises 15 residues. The CDR3 is CASSLYSGTTYEQYF. The CDR3 nucleotides are TGCGCCAGCAGCTTGTATTCCGGGACCACCTACGAGCAGTACTTC.